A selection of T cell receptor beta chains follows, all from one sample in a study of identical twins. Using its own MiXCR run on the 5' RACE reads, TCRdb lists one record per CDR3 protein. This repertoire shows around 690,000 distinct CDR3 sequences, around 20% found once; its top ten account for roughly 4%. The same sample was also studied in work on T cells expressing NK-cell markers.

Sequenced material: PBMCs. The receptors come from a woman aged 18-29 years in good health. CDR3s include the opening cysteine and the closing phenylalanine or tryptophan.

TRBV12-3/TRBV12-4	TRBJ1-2	CASSLWTGEVGGYTF
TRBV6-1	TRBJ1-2	CASIRQGSNYGYTF
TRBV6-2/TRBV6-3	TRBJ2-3	CASSYSGGGADTQYF
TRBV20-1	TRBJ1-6	CSALLGPADSPLHF
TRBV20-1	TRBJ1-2	CSASWRVGGYTF
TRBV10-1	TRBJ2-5	CASSGGAAGESETQYF
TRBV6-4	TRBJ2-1	CASSPTSGGPYNEQFF
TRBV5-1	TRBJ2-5	CASSIRQGNRETQYF
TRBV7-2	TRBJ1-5	CASSLGLVSTDNGAQHF
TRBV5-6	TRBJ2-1	CASSLVLSYNEQFF
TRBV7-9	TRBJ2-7	CASTSSSYEQYF
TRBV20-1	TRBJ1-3	CSARSLSTVGGNTIYF
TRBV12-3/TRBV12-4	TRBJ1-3	CASTLTRNTIYF
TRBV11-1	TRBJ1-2	CASSFGRGTGVEWSYGYTF
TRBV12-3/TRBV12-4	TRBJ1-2	CASTPLAGTRSYGYTF
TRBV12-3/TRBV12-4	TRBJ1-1	CASRVSGTPNTEAFF
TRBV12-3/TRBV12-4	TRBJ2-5	CASSLGTSGEYF
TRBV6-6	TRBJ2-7	CASRGLYEQYF
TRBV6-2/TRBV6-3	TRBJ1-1	CASSLGMDTEAFF
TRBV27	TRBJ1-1	CATLRTPRGTEAFF
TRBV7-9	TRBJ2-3	CASSSPSGERNTQYF
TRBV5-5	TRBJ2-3	CASSPRDSRGTDTQYF
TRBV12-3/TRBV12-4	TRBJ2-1	CASSLARLAGDNEQFF
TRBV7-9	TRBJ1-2	CASSLGPHGYTF
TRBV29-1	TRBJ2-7	CSVESPGAYEQYF
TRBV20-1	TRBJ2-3	CSARDIIRTDTQYF
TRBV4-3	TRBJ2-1	CASSQPGIGEQFF
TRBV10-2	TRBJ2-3	CASSLVGGQDTQYF
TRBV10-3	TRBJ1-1	CAISGTETPEAFF
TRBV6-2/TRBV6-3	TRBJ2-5	CASREIGVPRQETQYF
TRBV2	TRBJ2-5	CASFASGGQETQYF
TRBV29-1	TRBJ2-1	CSVRGWDNEQFF
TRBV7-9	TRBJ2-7	CASSVRLGDSDFYEQYF
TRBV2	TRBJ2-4	CASSAQGLAKNIQYF
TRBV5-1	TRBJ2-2	CASSSRGRRDTGELFF
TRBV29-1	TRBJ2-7	CSVWGRRQGVLAQYF
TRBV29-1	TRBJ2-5	CSVQGLAGETQYF
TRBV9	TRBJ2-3	CASSASGGAVDTQYF
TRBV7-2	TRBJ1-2	CASSFQGRAGYGYTF
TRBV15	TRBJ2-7	CATSSLGEQYF
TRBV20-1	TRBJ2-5	CSARQAQETQYF
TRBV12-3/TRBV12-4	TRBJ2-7	CASSFGPYYEQYF
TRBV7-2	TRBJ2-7	CASSSMTTTYEQYF
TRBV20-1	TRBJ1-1	CSARGVGQGTTEAFF
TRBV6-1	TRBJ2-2	CASTLGRENTGELFF
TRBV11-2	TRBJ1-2	CASSFNRVGGYTF
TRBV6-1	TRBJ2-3	CASSRLPDTDTQYF
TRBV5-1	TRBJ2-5	CASSLSGVGETQYF
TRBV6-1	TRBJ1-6	CASRVGGSLSPLHF
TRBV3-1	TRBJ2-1	CASSHRSGYEQFF